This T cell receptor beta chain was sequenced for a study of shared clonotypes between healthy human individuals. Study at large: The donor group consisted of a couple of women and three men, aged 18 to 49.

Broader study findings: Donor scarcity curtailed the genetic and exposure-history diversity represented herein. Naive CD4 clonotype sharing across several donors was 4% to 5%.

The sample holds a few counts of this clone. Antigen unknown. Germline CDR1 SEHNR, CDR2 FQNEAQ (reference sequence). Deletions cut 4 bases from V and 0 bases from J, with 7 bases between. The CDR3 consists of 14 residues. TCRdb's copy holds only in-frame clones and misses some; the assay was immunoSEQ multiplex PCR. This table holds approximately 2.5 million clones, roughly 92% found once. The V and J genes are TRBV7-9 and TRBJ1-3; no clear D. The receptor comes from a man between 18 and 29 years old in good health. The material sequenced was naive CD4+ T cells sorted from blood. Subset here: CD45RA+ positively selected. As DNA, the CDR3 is TGTGCCAGCAGCTCCTGGAACTCTGGAAACACCATATATTTT. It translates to CASSSWNSGNTIYF.